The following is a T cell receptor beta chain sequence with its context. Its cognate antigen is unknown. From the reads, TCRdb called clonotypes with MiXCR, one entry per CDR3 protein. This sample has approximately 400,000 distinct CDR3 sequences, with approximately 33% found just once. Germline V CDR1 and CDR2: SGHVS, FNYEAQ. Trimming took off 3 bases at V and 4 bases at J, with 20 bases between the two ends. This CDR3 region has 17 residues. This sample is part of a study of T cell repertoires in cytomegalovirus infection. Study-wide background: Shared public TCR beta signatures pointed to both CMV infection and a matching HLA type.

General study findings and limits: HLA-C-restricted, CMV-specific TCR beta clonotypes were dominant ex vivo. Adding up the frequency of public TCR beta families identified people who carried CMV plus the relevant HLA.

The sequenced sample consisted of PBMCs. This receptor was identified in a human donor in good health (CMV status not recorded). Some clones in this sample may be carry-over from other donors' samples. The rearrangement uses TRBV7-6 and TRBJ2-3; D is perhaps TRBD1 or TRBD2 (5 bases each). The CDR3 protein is CASSLNLDGGAADTQYF. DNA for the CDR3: TGTGCCAGCAGCTTGAACTTAGATGGGGGAGCGGCAGATACGCAGTATTTT.